The rows below give T cell receptor beta chains drawn from one sample of a study of blood T cell repertoires in COVID-19. Repertoires were generated with immunoSEQ multiplex PCR, while TCRdb's copy carries only in-frame clones and drops some. The sample holds 100,000 to 150,000 clones, approximately 90% seen once. Sequencing input: peripheral blood. These receptors were obtained from a human donor in a cohort sampled during active COVID-19. CDR3s include the opening cysteine and the closing phenylalanine or tryptophan. A D gene is named only where the DNA matches it firmly. Size tells how often a clone was seen (once, few, many) or the class of an expanded clone, and some rows leave it out.

d_call: NA
clone_size: few
j_call: TRBJ2-1
v_call: TRBV7-2
cdr3_nt: TGTGCCAGCAGCTTAAGAGGGCCAATGGGAACCTACAATGAGCAGTTCTTC
cdr3_aa: CASSLRGPMGTYNEQFF

d_call: NA
clone_size: few
j_call: TRBJ2-2
v_call: TRBV7-2
cdr3_nt: TGTGCCAGCAGCTTATTAGGACAGAACACCGGGGAGCTGTTTTTT
cdr3_aa: CASSLLGQNTGELFF

d_call: TRBD1
clone_size: NA
j_call: TRBJ1-6
v_call: TRBV2
cdr3_nt: TGTGCCAGCAGTGATACAGGGGGTATTTCACCCCTCCACTTT
cdr3_aa: CASSDTGGISPLHF

d_call: TRBD1
clone_size: NA
j_call: TRBJ1-4
v_call: TRBV9
cdr3_nt: TGTGCCAGCAGCGCCGGACAGGGTTCTAATGAAAAACTGTTTTTT
cdr3_aa: CASSAGQGSNEKLFF

d_call: NA
clone_size: NA
j_call: TRBJ2-1
v_call: TRBV3-1/TRBV3-2
cdr3_nt: TGTGCCAGCAGCCAAGAAACACAGGGTAGTAGGCGTGAGCAGTTCTTC
cdr3_aa: CASSQETQGSRREQFF

d_call: TRBD1
clone_size: NA
j_call: TRBJ2-3
v_call: TRBV5-1
cdr3_nt: TGCGCCAGCAGCTTGGTGCCAGGGGGCGTTGGAGATACGCAGTATTTT
cdr3_aa: CASSLVPGGVGDTQYF

d_call: NA
clone_size: once
j_call: TRBJ2-1
v_call: TRBV5-5
cdr3_nt: TGTGCCAGCAGCTTGCTAGCTAGATACAATGAGCAGTTCTTC
cdr3_aa: CASSLLARYNEQFF

d_call: NA
clone_size: NA
j_call: TRBJ1-2
v_call: TRBV18
cdr3_nt: TGTGCCAGCTCTTTAGACAGGACCGATGGCTACACCTTC
cdr3_aa: CASSLDRTDGYTF

d_call: TRBD2
clone_size: NA
j_call: TRBJ2-2
v_call: TRBV7-7
cdr3_nt: TGTGCTAGCAGCTCGACTAGCGGGGGGGAAAACACCGGGGAGCTGTTTTTT
cdr3_aa: CASSSTSGGENTGELFF

d_call: TRBD1
clone_size: NA
j_call: TRBJ1-1
v_call: TRBV28
cdr3_nt: TGTGCCAGCAGTGCCTTGACAGGGATGAACACTGAAGCTTTCTTT
cdr3_aa: CASSALTGMNTEAFF

d_call: NA
clone_size: NA
j_call: TRBJ2-3
v_call: TRBV20-1
cdr3_nt: TGCAGTGCTAGTAGGGGAGATACGCAGTATTTT
cdr3_aa: CSASRGDTQYF

d_call: NA
clone_size: NA
j_call: TRBJ1-2
v_call: TRBV28
cdr3_nt: TGTGCCAGCAGTTTACCCCCCGCAGGGAACTATGGCTACACCTTC
cdr3_aa: CASSLPPAGNYGYTF

d_call: TRBD2
clone_size: once
j_call: TRBJ2-3
v_call: TRBV15
cdr3_nt: TGTGCCACCAGCACAGCCGGGGGGGTGGAGTCAGATACGCAGTATTTT
cdr3_aa: CATSTAGGVESDTQYF

d_call: NA
clone_size: NA
j_call: TRBJ1-3
v_call: TRBV6-6
cdr3_nt: TGTGCCAGCAGTTACGCAGGGGTGGACACCATATATTTT
cdr3_aa: CASSYAGVDTIYF

d_call: TRBD1
clone_size: NA
j_call: TRBJ1-2
v_call: TRBV6-5
cdr3_nt: TGTGCCAGCAGCGCCGGGACAGGGTATTTCCATGGCTACACCTTC
cdr3_aa: CASSAGTGYFHGYTF

d_call: NA
clone_size: NA
j_call: TRBJ1-6
v_call: TRBV7-2
cdr3_nt: TGTGCCAGCAGCGCCCGGGTCCGCGGAAATTCACCCCTCCACTTT
cdr3_aa: CASSARVRGNSPLHF

d_call: NA
clone_size: NA
j_call: TRBJ2-5
v_call: TRBV6-4
cdr3_nt: TGTGCCAGCAGTGTGGGCCCTGGAGAGACCCAGTACTTC
cdr3_aa: CASSVGPGETQYF

d_call: TRBD2
clone_size: NA
j_call: TRBJ2-2
v_call: TRBV9
cdr3_nt: TGTGCCAGCAGCGTAGGCGGTAGCGGGAGTTTCTCCGGGGAGCTGTTTTTT
cdr3_aa: CASSVGGSGSFSGELFF

d_call: TRBD1
clone_size: NA
j_call: TRBJ1-3
v_call: TRBV2
cdr3_nt: TGTGCCAGCAGGAGGGACAGGAGCTCTGGAAACACCATATATTTT
cdr3_aa: CASRRDRSSGNTIYF

d_call: TRBD2
clone_size: NA
j_call: TRBJ2-1
v_call: TRBV5-1
cdr3_nt: TGCGCCAGCACCCCTGGAGCGGGAGAGTCCTACAATGAGCAGTTCTTC
cdr3_aa: CASTPGAGESYNEQFF

d_call: NA
clone_size: NA
j_call: TRBJ2-7
v_call: TRBV3-1/TRBV3-2
cdr3_nt: TGTGCCAGCAGCTTTGGCATGAACGAGCAGTACTTC
cdr3_aa: CASSFGMNEQYF

d_call: TRBD1
clone_size: few
j_call: TRBJ2-1
v_call: TRBV7-9
cdr3_nt: TGTGCCAGCAGCTTAGGGGGACAGGGGCGGAATGAGCAGTTCTTC
cdr3_aa: CASSLGGQGRNEQFF

d_call: TRBD2
clone_size: NA
j_call: TRBJ2-3
v_call: TRBV7-8
cdr3_nt: TGTGCCAGCAGCATTACTCGCGGGGGGACCGCAGATACGCAGTATTTT
cdr3_aa: CASSITRGGTADTQYF

d_call: TRBD1
clone_size: NA
j_call: TRBJ2-5
v_call: TRBV2
cdr3_nt: TGTGCCAGCACCGCGGACAGGGGGCTTGGGCAAGAGACCCAGTACTTC
cdr3_aa: CASTADRGLGQETQYF

d_call: NA
clone_size: NA
j_call: TRBJ1-1
v_call: TRBV7-7
cdr3_nt: TGTGCTAGCAGCCGGGAGGGGGGAACTGAAGCTTTCTTT
cdr3_aa: CASSREGGTEAFF

d_call: NA
clone_size: NA
j_call: TRBJ1-5
v_call: TRBV20-1
cdr3_nt: TGCAGTGCTAGTTCCAACGGACAGTATAGCAATCAGCCCCAGCATTTT
cdr3_aa: CSASSNGQYSNQPQHF

d_call: NA
clone_size: NA
j_call: TRBJ2-7
v_call: TRBV11-2
cdr3_nt: TGTGCCAGCAGCTTAGGACAGACACAGGTCTACGAGCAGTACTTC
cdr3_aa: CASSLGQTQVYEQYF

d_call: TRBD2
clone_size: NA
j_call: TRBJ2-3
v_call: TRBV19
cdr3_nt: TGTGCCAGTAGTACCCCCTCTAGCGGGGGGCGGACAGATACGCAGTATTTT
cdr3_aa: CASSTPSSGGRTDTQYF

d_call: TRBD1
clone_size: NA
j_call: TRBJ2-5
v_call: TRBV5-4
cdr3_nt: TGTGCCAGCAGCCTCTGGACAGGACGACAAGAGACCCAGTACTTC
cdr3_aa: CASSLWTGRQETQYF

d_call: NA
clone_size: NA
j_call: TRBJ2-1
v_call: TRBV5-1
cdr3_nt: TGCGCCAGCGGAAGTGGGGCATCCCCCAATGAGCAGTTCTTC
cdr3_aa: CASGSGASPNEQFF

d_call: NA
clone_size: NA
j_call: TRBJ1-4
v_call: TRBV9
cdr3_nt: TGTGCCAGCAGCCTGGGACAAGGCGAAAAACTGTTTTTT
cdr3_aa: CASSLGQGEKLFF

d_call: NA
clone_size: NA
j_call: TRBJ2-5
v_call: TRBV19
cdr3_nt: TGTGCCAGTATTCTCGGGCCCCGGTGGGAGGAGACCCAGTACTTC
cdr3_aa: CASILGPRWEETQYF

d_call: NA
clone_size: NA
j_call: TRBJ1-1
v_call: TRBV11-1
cdr3_nt: TGTGCCAGCAGCTCACCGGGTCCTGACACTGAAGCTTTCTTT
cdr3_aa: CASSSPGPDTEAFF

d_call: NA
clone_size: few
j_call: TRBJ1-5
v_call: TRBV2
cdr3_nt: TGTGCCAGCGCTGGGGGGGCTCAGCCCCAGCATTTT
cdr3_aa: CASAGGAQPQHF

d_call: TRBD1
clone_size: NA
j_call: TRBJ2-3
v_call: TRBV5-6
cdr3_nt: TGTGCCAGCAGCCTAAGGACAGGGAGTACAGATACGCAGTATTTT
cdr3_aa: CASSLRTGSTDTQYF

d_call: TRBD2
clone_size: NA
j_call: TRBJ2-5
v_call: TRBV4-2
cdr3_nt: TGTGCCAGCAGCCAAGAGACTAGCGATCAAGAGACCCAGTACTTC
cdr3_aa: CASSQETSDQETQYF

d_call: NA
clone_size: NA
j_call: TRBJ2-4
v_call: TRBV6-5
cdr3_nt: TGTGCCAGCAGTTCGGGGTCCAAAAACATTCAGTACTTC
cdr3_aa: CASSSGSKNIQYF

d_call: TRBD1
clone_size: few
j_call: TRBJ1-4
v_call: TRBV6-5
cdr3_nt: TGTGCCAGCAGGAACCCCGGGACAGTCAACGAAAAACTGTTTTTT
cdr3_aa: CASRNPGTVNEKLFF

d_call: TRBD1
clone_size: NA
j_call: TRBJ1-5
v_call: TRBV4-1
cdr3_nt: TGCGCCAGCAGCCAAGACCACGGGACAGGGGGCTACCAGCCCCAGCATTTT
cdr3_aa: CASSQDHGTGGYQPQHF

d_call: NA
clone_size: NA
j_call: TRBJ2-2
v_call: TRBV11-3
cdr3_nt: TGTGCCCTCTGGGGGGAGAACACCGGGGAGCTGTTTTTT
cdr3_aa: CALWGENTGELFF

d_call: TRBD2
clone_size: NA
j_call: TRBJ2-1
v_call: TRBV11-2
cdr3_nt: TGTGCCAGCAGCCTCTCCGGACTAGCGGTGAGCTCCTACAATGAGCAGTTCTTC
cdr3_aa: CASSLSGLAVSSYNEQFF

d_call: NA
clone_size: NA
j_call: TRBJ2-5
v_call: TRBV12-3/TRBV12-4
cdr3_nt: TGTGCCAGCAGTTTTCTAAAACAAGAGACCCAGTACTTC
cdr3_aa: CASSFLKQETQYF

d_call: NA
clone_size: NA
j_call: TRBJ2-1
v_call: TRBV4-1
cdr3_nt: TGCGCCAGCAGCCAAGATACGGCCGGGGGTCGGATCCATGAGCAGTTCTTC
cdr3_aa: CASSQDTAGGRIHEQFF